These 10 T cell receptor beta chains came from one sample sequenced in a study of cytomegalovirus exposure and HLA in healthy donors. The PCR had 60 Vbeta and 13 Jbeta primers. TCRdb keeps only in-frame clones here, not all; method: immunoSEQ multiplex PCR. The table includes some 140,000 clones, 80% to 85% detected once. Sequencing was done on a sample of PBMCs. The receptors shown here come from a male donor in good health and CMV-seropositive.

This clone has a handful of counts. The chain couples TRBV7-6 to TRBJ2-3; tentative D call: TRBD1 (6 bases). The CDR3 runs to 17 residues. CDR1 SGHVS and CDR2 FNYEAQ come from the germline V gene. V shed 5 bases and J shed 0 bases, with 18 bases lying between them. The chain's CDR3 is CASSHTTGFASTDTQYF. Here the CDR3 DNA reads TGTGCCAGCAGCCACACCACAGGGTTTGCTAGCACAGATACGCAGTATTTT.

This clone showed up just once. The chain has TRBV25-1 and TRBJ2-1; tentative D call: TRBD1 (5 bases). Germline lookup yields CDR1 MGHDK and CDR2 SYGVNS. V dropped 6 bases and J dropped 0 bases, with 12 bases sitting between them. The CDR3 length is 15 residues. CDR3 loop: CASSHGAYSYNEQFF. The DNA of the CDR3 is TGTGCCAGCAGCCATGGGGCTTACTCCTACAATGAGCAGTTCTTC.

The chain joins TRBV10-3 to TRBJ2-2; D may be TRBD2 (5 bases). CDR1 and CDR2 (germline): ENHRY, SYGVKD. With 4 bases removed from V and 7 bases from J, the gap between germline ends came to 13 bases. CDR3 size: 14 residues. Here the CDR3 DNA reads TGTGCCATCAGTGGCCGGGAAAGAGGCGGGGAGCTGTTTTTT. It yields the protein CAISGRERGGELFF.

This clone was found a few times. The V call is TRBV2, the J call TRBJ1-6; tentative D call: TRBD1 (6 bases). CDR3 length equals 15 residues. Germline CDR1 and CDR2: SNHLY and FYNNEI. V gave up 3 bases and J gave up 7 bases, with 13 bases separating them. The CDR3 nucleotides are TGTGCCAGCAGTGATTTGGGACAAACAAATTCACCCCTCCACTTT. It specifies CASSDLGQTNSPLHF.

The chain carries TRBV6-4 and TRBJ2-3, with D possibly TRBD2 on 6 matching bases. Germline loops: CDR1 MRHNA, CDR2 SNTAGT. This CDR3 region has 15 residues. V was shortened by 5 bases and J by 6 bases, with 18 bases between the two germline ends. Written as DNA, the CDR3 is TGTGCCAGCAGTCTCCGGGACTCCTATTACGATACGCAGTATTTT. This sequence encodes CASSLRDSYYDTQYF.

CDR3 in amino acids: CASEVRSSYNEQFF. The CDR3 DNA sequence: TGTGCCAGCGAGGTCAGAAGCTCCTACAATGAGCAGTTCTTC. The genes are TRBV5-6 and TRBJ2-1; no definite D call. Germline V gene data show CDR1 as SGHDT and CDR2 as YYEEEE. This CDR3 is built from 14 residues. Trimming shortened V by 7 bases and J by 0 bases, and 11 bases separated the two germline ends.

The chain uses TRBV15 and TRBJ1-5; D is uncertain. The V end was cut by 5 bases, the J end by 3 bases, with 20 bases between. The CDR3 covers 17 residues. From germline, CDR1 is LNHNV and CDR2 YYDKDF (reference sequence). The CDR3 here is CATSGAGRARDNQPQHF. The CDR3 region has the DNA TGTGCCACCAGCGGCGCGGGTCGGGCTCGGGACAATCAGCCCCAGCATTTT.

The V call is TRBV6-6, the J call TRBJ1-2; D is perhaps TRBD1 (6 bases). Per germline, CDR1 MNHNY and CDR2 SVGAGI (reference sequence). The length of the CDR3 is 15 residues. Between the trimmed V and J ends, which lost 5 bases and 1 base, there was a span of 14 bases. The CDR3 spells CASSPPQQGNYGYTF. The CDR3 nucleotides are TGTGCCAGCAGTCCCCCCCAACAGGGTAACTATGGCTACACCTTC.

This chain links TRBV7-2 with TRBJ2-7; the match to TRBD2 covers 11 bases. Losses at the gene ends were 1 base for V and 0 bases for J; bases not matched to a gene: 8. Germline V CDR1 and CDR2: SGHTA, FQGNSA. The length of the CDR3 is 18 residues. CDR3 sequence (DNA): TGTGCCAGCAGCTTAGTTTCTAGCGGGAGGATCAGCTCCTACGAGCAGTACTTC. The encoded protein is CASSLVSSGRISSYEQYF.

The chain employs TRBV2 and TRBJ2-1; no clear D gene. V dropped 3 bases and J dropped 9 bases, with 3 bases sitting between them. Germline V gene lookup returns CDR1 SNHLY and CDR2 FYNNEI. This CDR3 spans 10 amino acids. The CDR3 region is CASSDGEQFF. In DNA form, the CDR3 reads TGTGCCAGCAGTGACGGTGAGCAGTTCTTC.